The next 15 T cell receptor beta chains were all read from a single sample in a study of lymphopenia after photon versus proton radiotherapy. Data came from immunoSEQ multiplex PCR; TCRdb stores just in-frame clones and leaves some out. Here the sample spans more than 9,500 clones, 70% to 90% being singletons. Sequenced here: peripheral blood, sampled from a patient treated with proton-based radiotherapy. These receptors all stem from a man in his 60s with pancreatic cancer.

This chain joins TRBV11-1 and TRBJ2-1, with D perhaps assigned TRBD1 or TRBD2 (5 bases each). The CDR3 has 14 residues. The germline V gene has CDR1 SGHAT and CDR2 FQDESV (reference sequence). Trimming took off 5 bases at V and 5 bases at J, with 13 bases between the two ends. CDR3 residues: CASSGAGAHNEQFF. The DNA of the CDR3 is TGTGCCAGCAGCGGGGCCGGGGCCCACAATGAGCAGTTCTTC.

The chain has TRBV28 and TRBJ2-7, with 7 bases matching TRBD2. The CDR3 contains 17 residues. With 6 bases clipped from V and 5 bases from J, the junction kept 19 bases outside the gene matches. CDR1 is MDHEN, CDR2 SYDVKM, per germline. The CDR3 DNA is TGTGCCAGCAGCGTTTTTGGATCCGGCGGGAGATTCGACGAGCAGTACTTC. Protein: CASSVFGSGGRFDEQYF.

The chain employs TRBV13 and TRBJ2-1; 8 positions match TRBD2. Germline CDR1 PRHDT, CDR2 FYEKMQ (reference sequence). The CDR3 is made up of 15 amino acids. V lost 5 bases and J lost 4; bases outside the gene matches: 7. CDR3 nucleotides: TGTGCCAGCAGCCCCGTTACTAGCGGATACAATGAGCAGTTCTTC. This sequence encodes CASSPVTSGYNEQFF. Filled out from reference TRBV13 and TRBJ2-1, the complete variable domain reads AAGVIQSPRHLIKEKRETATLKCYPIPRHDTVYWYQQGPGQDPQFLISFYEKMQSDKGSIPDRFSAQQFSDYHSELNMSSLELGDSALYFCASSPVTSGYNEQFFGPGTRLTVL.

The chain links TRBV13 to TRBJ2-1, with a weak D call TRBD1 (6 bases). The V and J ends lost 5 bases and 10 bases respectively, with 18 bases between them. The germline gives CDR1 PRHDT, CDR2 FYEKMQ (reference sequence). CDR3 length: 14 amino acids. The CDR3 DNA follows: TGTGCCAGCAGCCCCCCAGGACAGCCCGAAGAGCAGTTCTTC. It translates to CASSPPGQPEEQFF. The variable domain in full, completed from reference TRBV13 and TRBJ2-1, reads AAGVIQSPRHLIKEKRETATLKCYPIPRHDTVYWYQQGPGQDPQFLISFYEKMQSDKGSIPDRFSAQQFSDYHSELNMSSLELGDSALYFCASSPPGQPEEQFFGPGTRLTVL.

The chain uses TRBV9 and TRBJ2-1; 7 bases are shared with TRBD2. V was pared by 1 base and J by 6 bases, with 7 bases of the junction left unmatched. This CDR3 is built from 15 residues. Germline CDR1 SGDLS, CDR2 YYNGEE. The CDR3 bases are TGTGCCAGCAGCGTACTGGGGGAGGGCTCCAATGAGCAGTTCTTC. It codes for CASSVLGEGSNEQFF.

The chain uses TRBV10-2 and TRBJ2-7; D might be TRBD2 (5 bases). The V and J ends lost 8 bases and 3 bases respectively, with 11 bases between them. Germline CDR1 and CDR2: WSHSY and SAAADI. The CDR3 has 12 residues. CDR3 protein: CASCNRDYEQYF. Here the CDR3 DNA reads TGCGCCAGCTGTAACCGGGACTACGAGCAGTACTTC.

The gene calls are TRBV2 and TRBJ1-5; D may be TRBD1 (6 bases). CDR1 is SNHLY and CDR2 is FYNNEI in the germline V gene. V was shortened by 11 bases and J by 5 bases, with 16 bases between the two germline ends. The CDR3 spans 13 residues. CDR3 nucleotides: TGTGCCTGGGGGGCAGGTCTTGATCAGCCCCAGCATTTT. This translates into CAWGAGLDQPQHF.

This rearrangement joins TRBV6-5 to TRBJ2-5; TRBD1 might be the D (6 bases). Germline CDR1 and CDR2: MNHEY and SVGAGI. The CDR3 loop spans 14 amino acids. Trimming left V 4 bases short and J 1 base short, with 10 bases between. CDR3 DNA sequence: TGTGCCAGCAGTTTCCACAGGGCCCAAGAGACCCAGTACTTC. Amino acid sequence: CASSFHRAQETQYF.

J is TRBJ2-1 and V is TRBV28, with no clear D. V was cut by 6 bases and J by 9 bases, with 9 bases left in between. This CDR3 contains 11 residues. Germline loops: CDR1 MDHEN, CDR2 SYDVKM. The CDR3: CASSLYGEQFF. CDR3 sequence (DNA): TGTGCCAGCAGCCTTTACGGTGAGCAGTTCTTC.

CDR3 region: CASSFDRATNEKLFF. The CDR3 nucleotides read TGCGCCAGCAGCTTCGACAGGGCAACTAATGAAAAACTGTTTTTT. This chain joins TRBV5-1 and TRBJ1-4, with TRBD1 matching 7 bases. V shed 2 bases, J shed 0 bases, and the junction held 1 base outside the gene matches. CDR1 is SGHRS, CDR2 YFSETQ, per germline. The CDR3 is made up of 15 amino acids.

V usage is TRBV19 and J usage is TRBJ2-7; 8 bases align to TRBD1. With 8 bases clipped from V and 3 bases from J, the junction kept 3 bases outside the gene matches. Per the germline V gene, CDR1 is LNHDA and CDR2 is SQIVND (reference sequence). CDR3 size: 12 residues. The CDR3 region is CASGTGFYEQYF. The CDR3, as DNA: TGTGCCAGTGGGACAGGTTTCTACGAGCAGTACTTC.

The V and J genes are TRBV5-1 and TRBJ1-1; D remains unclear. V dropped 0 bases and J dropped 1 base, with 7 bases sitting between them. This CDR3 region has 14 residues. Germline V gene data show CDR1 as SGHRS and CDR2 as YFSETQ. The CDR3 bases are TGCGCCAGCAGCTTGGGACCCACGAACACTGAAGCTTTCTTT. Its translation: CASSLGPTNTEAFF.

This chain's CDR3 is CASSFIRGLAKNIQYF. The CDR3 region has the DNA TGTGCCAGCAGTTTCATCAGGGGGCTAGCCAAAAACATTCAGTACTTC. The chain has TRBV28 and TRBJ2-4; 8 nucleotides agree with TRBD1. Germline V CDR1 and CDR2: MDHEN, SYDVKM. The CDR3 length is 16 residues. V shed 3 bases, J shed 0 bases, and the junction held 4 bases outside the gene matches.

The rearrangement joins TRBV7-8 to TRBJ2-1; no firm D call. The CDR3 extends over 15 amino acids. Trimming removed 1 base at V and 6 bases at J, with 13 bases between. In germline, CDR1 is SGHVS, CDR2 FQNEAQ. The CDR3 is CASSLEADASNEQFF. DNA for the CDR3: TGTGCCAGCAGCTTAGAGGCGGACGCGTCCAATGAGCAGTTCTTC.

The CDR3 DNA reads as TGTGCCAGCAGCGCCGGGACCAGAAGTAACACCGGGGAGCTGTTTTTT. This sequence encodes CASSAGTRSNTGELFF. The chain uses TRBV11-2 and TRBJ2-2; D tentatively fits TRBD1 or TRBD2 (5 bases each). CDR3 length: 16 residues. Germline V gene data show CDR1 as SGHAT and CDR2 as FQNNGV. With 5 bases removed from V and 2 bases from J, the gap between germline ends came to 15 bases.